This TCR beta chain was identified in a study of blood T cell repertoires in COVID-19. Germline V CDR1 and CDR2: SGHTA, FQGNSA. V was cut by 6 bases and J by 3 bases, with 14 bases left in between. The length of the CDR3 is 14 residues. Produced via immunoSEQ multiplex PCR; TCRdb's table is partial and in-frame only. The table shows around 300,000 clones, with 85% to 90% occurring only once. A few counts support this clone. This receptor was identified in a woman between 25 and 40 years old with COVID-19, enrolled during active disease. Sequencing was done on a sample of peripheral blood. The V and J genes are TRBV7-2 and TRBJ1-2; D is unresolved. CDR3 residues: CASSLAGKDYGYTF. The CDR3 coding sequence is TGTGCCAGCAGTCTTGCGGGGAAGGACTATGGCTACACCTTC.